Shown below are 5 T cell receptor beta chains from a single sample sequenced in a study of PD-1 blockade in classical Hodgkin lymphoma. The time point was: cycle 4 day 1 (C4D1), after about 6 weeks of nivolumab. Each and every patient relapsed after autologous stem cell transplantation, and patients got differing brentuximab vedotin exposure. Produced via immunoSEQ multiplex PCR; TCRdb's table is partial and in-frame only. The profile shows tens of thousands of clones, 90% of them singletons. The sequenced sample was peripheral blood mononuclear cells (PBMCs), obtained before the fourth cycle of nivolumab. These receptors originate from a human donor with classical Hodgkin lymphoma.

The V and J genes are TRBV7-2 and TRBJ2-7, with a tentative D call TRBD2 (5 bases). This CDR3 region has 13 residues. V was trimmed by 4 bases and J by 5 bases, leaving 12 bases between them. From germline, CDR1 is SGHTA and CDR2 FQGNSA. The CDR3 DNA reads TGTGCCAGCAGCTCCTCGGGATTTAACGAGCAGTACTTC. It yields the protein CASSSSGFNEQYF.

The rearrangement links TRBV5-1 to TRBJ1-5, with no clear D. There are 13 residues in the CDR3. V lost 4 bases, J lost 6 bases, and 11 bases lay in between. Germline V gives CDR1 SGHRS, CDR2 YFSETQ. This CDR3 is CASSDQRSQPQHF. The DNA of the CDR3 is TGCGCCAGCAGCGACCAAAGAAGTCAGCCCCAGCATTTT.

The chain joins TRBV11-3 to TRBJ2-2; 15 bases are shared with TRBD2. There are 17 residues in the CDR3. The junction had 4 bases not matched to a gene; V was cut back by 8 bases and J by 0 bases. In germline, CDR1 is SGHNT, CDR2 YENEEA. In DNA, the CDR3 is TGTGCCAGCTCCGGGACTAGCGGGGGGTCGAACACCGGGGAGCTGTTTTTT. As protein: CASSGTSGGSNTGELFF.

The chain uses TRBV18 and TRBJ1-5; D is unresolved. The CDR3 is 13 amino acids. Germline V CDR1 and CDR2: KGHSH, LQKENI. The V end lost 2 bases, the J end lost 4 bases, and 6 bases lay between the germline ends. The CDR3 reads CASSPTGNQPQHF. The CDR3 nucleotides read TGTGCCAGCTCACCAACTGGAAATCAGCCCCAGCATTTT.

The CDR3 sequence is CASSSGQPNYGYTF. The CDR3 nucleotides are TGTGCCAGCAGTTCAGGACAGCCCAACTATGGCTACACCTTC. The J gene is TRBJ1-2, the V gene TRBV27, with D possibly matching TRBD1 (6 bases). This CDR3 region has 14 residues. Germline V gives CDR1 MNHEY, CDR2 SMNVEV (reference sequence). With 4 bases removed from V and 2 bases from J, the gap between germline ends came to 11 bases.